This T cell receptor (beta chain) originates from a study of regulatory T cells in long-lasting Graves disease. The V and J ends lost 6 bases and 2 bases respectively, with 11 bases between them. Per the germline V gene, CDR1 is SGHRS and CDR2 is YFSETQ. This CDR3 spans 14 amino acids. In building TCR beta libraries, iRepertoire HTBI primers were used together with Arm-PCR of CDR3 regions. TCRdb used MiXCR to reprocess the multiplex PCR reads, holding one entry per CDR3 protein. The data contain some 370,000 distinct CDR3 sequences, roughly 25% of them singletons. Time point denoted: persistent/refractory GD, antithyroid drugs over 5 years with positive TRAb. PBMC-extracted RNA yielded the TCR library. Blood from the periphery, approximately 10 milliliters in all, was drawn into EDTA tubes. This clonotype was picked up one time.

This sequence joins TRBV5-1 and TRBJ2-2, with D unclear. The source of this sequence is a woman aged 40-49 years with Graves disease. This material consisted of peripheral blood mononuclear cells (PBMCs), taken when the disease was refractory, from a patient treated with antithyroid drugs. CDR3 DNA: TGCGCCAGCACCTTACCGAGTAACACCGGGGAGCTGTTTTTT. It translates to CASTLPSNTGELFF.